What follows are 26 T cell receptor beta chains derived from one specimen sequenced in a study of PD-L1 blockade in urothelial cancer. Repertoires were generated with immunoSEQ multiplex PCR, while TCRdb's copy carries only in-frame clones and drops some. The table includes 30,000 or so clones, roughly 87% detected once. The time point: peripheral blood 6 weeks after treatment start. The source material was PBMCs, sampled around atezolizumab (anti-PD-L1) treatment. Receptors were obtained from an elderly man with urothelial cancer.

The rearrangement uses TRBV18 and TRBJ2-1; TRBD2 matches at 9 bases. CDR3 length: 16 residues. Trimming at V came to 2 bases and at J to 4 bases, leaving 6 bases not matched to a gene. Germline V gives CDR1 KGHSH, CDR2 LQKENI. CDR3 loop: CASSPETSGPYNEQFF. The CDR3 DNA reads TGTGCCAGCTCACCAGAGACTAGCGGCCCTTACAATGAGCAGTTCTTC.

V usage is TRBV30 and J usage is TRBJ1-2, with 7 bases aligning to TRBD1. The CDR3 spans 14 residues. Germline CDR1 is GTSNPN and CDR2 is SVGIG (reference sequence). V gave up 3 bases and J gave up 8 bases; unmatched junction bases: 12. Here the CDR3 reads CAWRSRQGGEGYTF. The CDR3 DNA sequence: TGTGCCTGGAGATCCAGACAGGGTGGAGAGGGCTACACCTTC.

This clone was counted only a few times. The V call is TRBV5-6, the J call TRBJ2-2; D gene ambiguous. The CDR3 runs 14 residues. Trimming stripped 0 bases from V and 2 bases from J, with 5 bases between. CDR1 is SGHDT, CDR2 YYEEEE, per germline. The CDR3: CASSLGLNTGELFF. Written as DNA, the CDR3 is TGTGCCAGCAGCTTGGGGCTCAACACCGGGGAGCTGTTTTTT.

The chain combines TRBV27 with TRBJ2-5; 7 bases are a match to TRBD1. The CDR3 has 13 amino acids. Germline-derived CDR1 and CDR2 are MNHEY and SMNVEV (reference sequence). V lost 6 bases, J lost 5 bases, and 6 bases stayed unmatched. The CDR3 DNA reads TGTGCCAGCAGCCGACAGGGAGAGGAGACCCAGTACTTC. Its translation is CASSRQGEETQYF.

This chain links TRBV6-5 with TRBJ1-2; perhaps TRBD1 as D (5 bases). V lost 0 bases and J 8 bases, leaving 13 bases between the germline ends. This CDR3 has 14 amino acids. In germline, CDR1 is MNHEY, CDR2 SVGAGI. The DNA of the CDR3 is TGTGCCAGCAGTTACTCGAACCTGGGGGGAGGCTACACCTTC. This translates into CASSYSNLGGGYTF.

The V gene is TRBV2, the J gene TRBJ1-1; unclear D gene. Trimming stripped 2 bases from V and 0 bases from J, with 10 bases between. This CDR3 has 15 residues. CDR1 and CDR2 (germline): SNHLY, FYNNEI. In nucleotides, the CDR3 is TGTGCCAGCAGTGAACGGATCGACATGAACACTGAAGCTTTCTTT. Amino acid sequence: CASSERIDMNTEAFF. The whole variable domain, filled in from reference TRBV2 and TRBJ1-1, reads EPEVTQTPSHQVTQMGQEVILRCVPISNHLYFYWYRQILGQKVEFLVSFYNNEISEKSEIFDDQFSVERPDGSNFTLKIRSTKLEDSAMYFCASSERIDMNTEAFFGQGTRLTVV.

V usage is TRBV27 and J usage is TRBJ2-5, with a weak D call TRBD1 (5 bases). Looked up from germline, CDR1 is MNHEY and CDR2 is SMNVEV (reference sequence). With 4 bases removed from V and 5 bases from J, the gap between germline ends came to 11 bases. CDR3 size: 13 residues. CDR3 nucleotides: TGTGCCAGCAGTTCAGGGTCCGGGGAGACCCAGTACTTC. Translation gives CASSSGSGETQYF.

V gene TRBV5-1 combines with J gene TRBJ2-3; no firm D call. Germline values: CDR1 SGHRS, CDR2 YFSETQ. This CDR3 is 14 amino acids long. The V end was cut by 4 bases, the J end by 2 bases, with 11 bases between. DNA of the CDR3: TGCGCCAGCAGCCCCCAGCGAGTCACAGATACGCAGTATTTT. It codes for CASSPQRVTDTQYF.

The chain carries TRBV5-1 and TRBJ2-1; the D gene is possibly TRBD2 (6 bases). The ends were cut back, 0 bases at V and 3 bases at J, with 7 bases in the middle. The CDR3 extends over 14 amino acids. Per the germline V gene, CDR1 is SGHRS and CDR2 is YFSETQ. The CDR3: CASSLGGDYNEQFF. The CDR3 DNA is TGCGCCAGCAGCTTGGGGGGGGACTACAATGAGCAGTTCTTC.

The rearrangement links TRBV19 to TRBJ2-2; 7 bases are a match to TRBD2. V was pared by 7 bases and J by 0 bases, with 8 bases of the junction left unmatched. This CDR3 is 16 amino acids long. Germline CDR1 and CDR2: LNHDA and SQIVND (reference sequence). This CDR3 is CASTGSGTANTGELFF. The CDR3 nucleotides read TGTGCCAGTACCGGGAGCGGGACCGCGAACACCGGGGAGCTGTTTTTT.

The chain employs TRBV5-5 and TRBJ2-5; D remains unclear. The CDR3 consists of 16 residues. CDR1 and CDR2 (germline): SGHKS, YYEKEE (reference sequence). Trimming cost V 0 bases and J 1 base, with 13 bases left between them. CDR3 loop: CASSLAVGRLQETQYF. CDR3 DNA: TGTGCCAGCAGCTTGGCCGTTGGCAGGCTCCAAGAGACCCAGTACTTC.

The CDR3 sequence: CASSHAGTANTEAFF. In DNA, the CDR3 is TGTGCCAGCTCCCACGCGGGAACGGCGAACACTGAAGCTTTCTTT. This chain connects TRBV18 to TRBJ1-1; D unclear. With 6 bases removed from V and 1 base from J, the gap between germline ends came to 15 bases. Per the germline V gene, CDR1 is KGHSH and CDR2 is LQKENI. The CDR3 is made up of 15 amino acids. The variable domain in full, with the rest retrieved from reference TRBV18 and TRBJ1-1, is NAGVMQNPRHLVRRRGQEARLRCSPMKGHSHVYWYRQLPEEGLKFMVYLQKENIIDESGMPKERFSAEFPKEGPSILRIQQVVRGDSAAYFCASSHAGTANTEAFFGQGTRLTVV.

This chain connects TRBV11-2 to TRBJ2-1; TRBD2 might be the D (6 bases). CDR3 length equals 13 residues. In germline, CDR1 is SGHAT, CDR2 FQNNGV. V was cut by 3 bases and J by 11 bases, with 14 bases left in between. CDR3: CASSFPRTSQQFF. The CDR3 bases are TGTGCCAGCAGCTTTCCGAGAACTAGCCAGCAGTTCTTC.

This clone appeared a single time. This chain connects TRBV13 to TRBJ2-2; D call uncertain. CDR3 size: 13 residues. Germline loops: CDR1 PRHDT, CDR2 FYEKMQ (reference sequence). V lost 4 bases and J 2 bases, leaving 5 bases between the germline ends. CDR3 DNA: TGTGCCAGCAGCTCTTATAACACCGGGGAGCTGTTTTTT. Its protein is CASSSYNTGELFF.

V is TRBV6-6 and J is TRBJ2-7; 8 nucleotides align to TRBD2. Germline V lookup: CDR1 MNHNY, CDR2 SVGAGI (reference sequence). Trimming removed 2 bases from V and 0 bases from J; junction bases left unmatched: 0. The CDR3 is made up of 14 amino acids. The CDR3 loop is CASSYGTSSYEQYF. The CDR3 DNA reads as TGTGCCAGCAGTTACGGGACTAGCTCCTACGAGCAGTACTTC.

This rearrangement joins TRBV12-5 to TRBJ2-1, with 14 bases that match TRBD2. With 5 bases clipped from V and 11 bases from J, the junction kept 5 bases outside the gene matches. This CDR3 spans 14 amino acids. Germline V gene sequence: CDR1 LGHNT, CDR2 FRNRAP. CDR3 region: CASGQGTSGSKQFF. CDR3 sequence (DNA): TGTGCTAGTGGTCAGGGGACTAGCGGGAGTAAGCAGTTCTTC.

The chain joins TRBV7-2 to TRBJ1-4, with a tentative D call TRBD1 (5 bases). Germline V gives CDR1 SGHTA, CDR2 FQGNSA. CDR3 length: 16 amino acids. V was trimmed by 7 bases and J by 4 bases, leaving 19 bases between them. The CDR3 loop is CASTPAGRQFNEKLFF. The CDR3 region has the DNA TGTGCCAGCACCCCCGCGGGGAGACAGTTTAATGAAAAACTGTTTTTT.

CDR3 sequence: CASSLASGNTGEQFF. In nucleotides, the CDR3 is TGTGCCAGCAGCTTGGCTAGCGGGAATACCGGGGAGCAGTTCTTC. J is TRBJ2-1 and V is TRBV5-4; TRBD2 matches 9 bases. The J segment lost 10 bases and the V segment lost 0 bases, leaving 8 bases of the junction unmatched. Per germline, CDR1 SGHNT and CDR2 YYREEE (reference sequence). This CDR3 has 15 residues.

About this clone itself: A read error may produce the germline difference seen at one junction end. The gene calls are TRBV5-6 and TRBJ2-1, with 10 bases fitting TRBD2. In germline, CDR1 is SGHDT, CDR2 YYEEEE. The CDR3 runs to 15 residues. CDR3 nucleotide sequence: TGCGCGGGGGGTAGCGGGAGGTCCTCCTACAATGAGCAGTTCTTC. Protein sequence: CAGGSGRSSYNEQFF.

The genes are TRBV7-9 and TRBJ2-2; 7 bases fit TRBD2. This CDR3 region has 14 residues. Losses at the gene ends were 4 bases for V and 4 bases for J; bases not matched to a gene: 3. Germline V gene data show CDR1 as SEHNR and CDR2 as FQNEAQ (reference sequence). CDR3: CASSWGGSTGELFF. CDR3 nucleotides: TGTGCCAGCAGCTGGGGGGGGTCCACCGGGGAGCTGTTTTTT. The full variable domain, rest sourced from reference TRBV7-9 and TRBJ2-2, is DTGVSQNPRHKITKRGQNVTFRCDPISEHNRLYWYRQTLGQGPEFLTYFQNEAQLEKSRLLSDRFSAERPKGSFSTLEIQRTEQGDSAMYLCASSWGGSTGELFFGEGSRLTVL.

V usage is TRBV18 and J usage is TRBJ2-7, with D perhaps TRBD1 (6 bases). With 1 base removed from V and 2 bases from J, the gap between germline ends came to 6 bases. This CDR3 contains 13 residues. Germline V lookup: CDR1 KGHSH, CDR2 LQKENI. The CDR3 region has the DNA TGTGCCAGCTCACCACAGGGGGCCTACGAGCAGTACTTC. Protein: CASSPQGAYEQYF.

Only one count was recorded for this clone. The V call is TRBV29-1, the J call TRBJ2-3; D is perhaps TRBD1 (5 bases). The CDR3 contains 12 residues. Trimming pared 7 bases from V and 4 bases from J, leaving 12 bases between. Germline CDR1 is SQVTM and CDR2 is ANQGSEA. CDR3 in amino acids: CSGKGFPDTQYF. In DNA, the CDR3 is TGCAGCGGAAAGGGGTTCCCAGATACGCAGTATTTT.

The V and J genes are TRBV5-1 and TRBJ2-7; 7 bases are a match to TRBD2. Trimming at V came to 5 bases and at J to 2 bases, leaving 10 bases not matched to a gene. The CDR3 has 15 amino acids. The germline CDR1 and CDR2 sequences are SGHRS and YFSETQ. CDR3 region: CASRPSSGNPYEQYF. DNA of the CDR3: TGCGCCAGCAGACCCTCTAGCGGCAATCCCTACGAGCAGTACTTC.

The V call is TRBV4-3, the J call TRBJ2-1; TRBD2 might be the D (6 bases). This CDR3 has 17 residues. Germline V gene data show CDR1 as LGHNA and CDR2 as YSLEER. V was clipped by 3 bases and J by 0 bases, with 15 bases between them. The CDR3 coding sequence is TGCGCCAGCAGCCAGGTCCATAGCGGTTTCTCCTACAATGAGCAGTTCTTC. Its protein product is CASSQVHSGFSYNEQFF.

The chain employs TRBV18 and TRBJ2-7; 8 positions agree with TRBD1. The germline CDR1 and CDR2 sequences are KGHSH and LQKENI. Losses at the gene ends were 6 bases for V and 7 bases for J; bases not matched to a gene: 8. The CDR3 is made up of 13 amino acids. CDR3 residues: CASSPGQVQEQYF. In nucleotides, the CDR3 is TGTGCCAGCTCGCCGGGACAGGTGCAGGAGCAGTACTTC.

CDR3 sequence (DNA): TGTGCCAGCAGCTTGGCCGGGGATCAGCGTGGCTACACCTTC. The encoded protein is CASSLAGDQRGYTF. J is TRBJ1-2 and V is TRBV5-4, with unresolved D. The CDR3 contains 14 residues. The ends were cut back, 0 bases at V and 7 bases at J, with 13 bases in the middle. In germline, CDR1 is SGHNT, CDR2 YYREEE (reference sequence).